This T cell receptor beta chain derives from a study of PD-1 blockade in classical Hodgkin lymphoma. Profiled with immunoSEQ multiplex PCR; TCRdb holds only in-frame clones, not every one. The sample lists about 15,000 clones, around 90% seen once, with roughly 20% in the top ten. Described time point: cycle 4 day 1 (C4D1), after five to seven weeks of nivolumab. The patients all showed relapse after autologous stem cell transplantation, while their brentuximab vedotin exposure varied. Thawed PBMCs supplied CD8+ T cells via magnetic negative selection. CDR3 length: 19 amino acids. The ends lost 0 bases at V and 2 bases at J; junction bases unmatched: 12. CDR1 is SGHAT, CDR2 FQNNGV, per germline.

The sample here was CD8+ T cells from blood, taken before the fourth cycle of nivolumab. This sequence was found in a human donor with classical Hodgkin lymphoma. This sequence joins TRBV11-2 and TRBJ2-3; TRBD2 aligns across 9 bases. The CDR3 DNA reads TGTGCCAGCAGCTTAGACCCTCTGGCTAGCGGGATTGCCACAGATACGCAGTATTTT. The encoded protein is CASSLDPLASGIATDTQYF.